Only a few counts were recorded for the clone carrying this T cell receptor beta chain. The entry originates in a study of T cells in Graves' hyperthyroidism and ophthalmopathy. Patients aged 18 to 65 had newly diagnosed hyperthyroidism lasting under 2 months. Every diagnosis used clinical symptoms, serum thyroxine and TRAb, thyroid ultrasound and orbital computed tomography. Isolation of PBMCs was performed on 8 to 10 ml fresh peripheral blood. Amplification targeted TCR beta CDR3 regions from RNA transcripts. HTBI primers were employed in a first-round RT-PCR of the TCR CDR3. TCRdb re-derived calls from the multiplex PCR reads in MiXCR, one entry per CDR3 protein. The sample holds roughly 580,000 distinct CDR3 sequences; around 14% are singletons and the top ten take 5.8%. V lost 4 bases to trimming and J lost 4 bases, with 7 bases between them. The CDR3 spans 11 residues. CDR1 is DFQATT, CDR2 SNEGSKA, per germline (reference sequence).

Sequenced material: blood. V gene TRBV20-1 combines with J gene TRBJ1-2; D gene uncertain. This TCR came from a woman younger than 45 with Graves' hyperthyroidism that later progressed to Graves' ophthalmopathy. CDR3 bases: TGCAGTGCTACCGGTTTCTATGGCTACACCTTC. Its translation is CSATGFYGYTF.